This entry is about one TCR beta chain. These data come from a study of human T cells and chemical hapten exposure. Trimming took 5 bases from V and 7 from J; bases not matched to a gene: 15. Germline values: CDR1 SNHLY, CDR2 FYNNEI. The CDR3 spans 16 residues. Stated time point: patch test 2, 6 weeks after DPC sensitization. Treatment denoted: therapeutic diphenylcyclopropenone sensitization with weekly scalp DPC. TCRdb itself ran the RACE reads through MiXCR, one entry per CDR3 protein. The table shows about 96,000 distinct CDR3 sequences, with around 9.3% occurring only once. V is TRBV2 and J is TRBJ2-7; 9 bases are shared with TRBD1. The sample consisted of whole blood, taken in connection with sensitization to the hapten diphenylcyclopropenone (DPC). This receptor was taken from a middle-aged woman with alopecia areata. Some clones in this sample may be carry-over from other donors' samples. CDR3 sequence reads: CASSPIPGQGLGEQYF. As DNA, the CDR3 is TGTGCCAGCAGTCCCATCCCGGGACAGGGCTTGGGGGAGCAGTACTTC.